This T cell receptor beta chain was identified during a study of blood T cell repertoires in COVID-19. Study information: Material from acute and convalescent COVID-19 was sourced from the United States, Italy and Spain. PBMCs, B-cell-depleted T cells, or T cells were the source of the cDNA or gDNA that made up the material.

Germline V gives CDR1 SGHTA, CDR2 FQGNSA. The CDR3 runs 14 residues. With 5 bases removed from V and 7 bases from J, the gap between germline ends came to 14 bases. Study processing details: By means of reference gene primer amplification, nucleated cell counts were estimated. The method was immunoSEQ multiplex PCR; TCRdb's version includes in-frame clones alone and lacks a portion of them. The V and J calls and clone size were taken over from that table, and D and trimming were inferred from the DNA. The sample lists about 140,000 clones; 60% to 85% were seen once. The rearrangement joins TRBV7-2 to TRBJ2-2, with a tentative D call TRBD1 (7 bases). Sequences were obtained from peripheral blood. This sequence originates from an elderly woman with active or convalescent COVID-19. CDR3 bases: TGTGCCAGCAGCCTCAGGGGGGCTGTCGGGGAGCTGTTTTTT. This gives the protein CASSLRGAVGELFF.